The entry below describes one TCR beta chain. This specimen comes from a study of T cell responses to AZD1222 COVID-19 vaccine. The length of the CDR3 is 13 residues. The germline V gene has CDR1 SQVTM and CDR2 ANQGSEA. J lost 0 bases, V lost 5 bases, and 3 bases had no gene match. The repertoire was sequenced with immunoSEQ multiplex PCR; TCRdb's copy has only in-frame clones and lacks some. The table shows under 170,000 clones, with 90% occurring only once. Source: peripheral blood, taken 28 days after the second AZD1222 dose. The receptor's source is an adult who received the AZD1222 COVID-19 vaccine. The rearrangement uses TRBV29-1 and TRBJ2-7; 8 bases are a match to TRBD1. The CDR3 DNA reads TGCAGCGTTAGGACAGGGAGCTCCTACGAGCAGTACTTC. The encoded protein is CSVRTGSSYEQYF.